This TCR beta chain was captured in a study of blood T cell repertoires in COVID-19 (dated by TCRdb to between 2020 and 2021). A note on the overall study: The collaborator samples originated in the United States, Italy and Spain and spanned the acute and convalescent phases of COVID-19. The material from the prospective study consisted of cDNA or gDNA derived from T cells, B-cell-depleted T cells, or PBMCs. The dataset comprised deeply sampled blood TCRbeta repertoires from subjects exposed to, actively infected with, or recovered from COVID-19. The repertoires were released in a freely available public database meant as a resource for research on the immune response to SARS-CoV-2. Samples came from the ongoing ImmuneRACE study (first 160 participants) plus 1,254 subjects from 6 global collaborators. Nearly every sample came with metadata listing a de-identified subject ID, COVID-19 status, age in years and sex. Where available, HLA class I and class II types were taken from metadata supplied by the sample provider and were not determined by assay-based typing. The investigation overall reported the following: How much clinical and demographic metadata was included differed by source and by participant, and the metadata was provided uncurated.

Participants in the prospective study were enrolled through a virtual design, were aged about 18 to 90 years, and lived in 24 United States geographic areas. In the prospective study, participants were assigned to cohorts based on the clinical history participants reported in a screening survey and a study questionnaire. For ImmuneRACE Cohort 3, a participant was defined as recovered based on two consecutive negative NP/OP PCR tests, clearance by a healthcare professional, or resolution of symptoms. Each participant in the prospective study had whole blood, serum and a nasopharyngeal or oropharyngeal swab collected by mobile phlebotomists. Prospective study participants could optionally give additional blood draws and questionnaires over an approximately 2-month period. Before DNA extraction, blood samples from the prospective study were shipped at room temperature or frozen. This clone occurred once. The specificity of this receptor is unknown. Per-base qualities were not stored, and no clone one base away is much larger.

The immunoSEQ Assay, a bias-controlled multiplex PCR, was used to amplify TCRbeta CDR3 regions from genomic DNA. As for the original processing: The number of nucleated cells in each sample was estimated by amplification of reference gene primers within the assay. Sequence reads were collapsed and filtered to measure the absolute abundance of every unique TCRbeta CDR3 rearrangement. For each sample, productive Simpson clonality was calculated as the square root of Simpson's diversity index over productive rearrangements. TCRdb provides this immuneACCESS table in a form limited to in-frame rearrangements. Some clones are lacking; in checked studies, under half of them reflect an unresolved V gene, and why the rest are absent is not known. The V and J calls and clone size are taken from that table; D and trimming were inferred from the DNA. The sample table holds a few hundred thousand clones, of which about 87% were seen once. Approximately 10% of the sample rests with the top ten.

The receptor comes from a woman aged 50 to 60 who had recovered from COVID-19. Material: PBMCs or T cells enriched from blood (not recorded which).

The sequenced DNA is TGTGCCAGCAGTTGGACACTTAACACCATATATTTT. This encodes CASSWTLNTIYF. The chain employs TRBV2 and TRBJ1-3; TRBD1 is possibly the D segment (5 matching bases). V loses 5 bases of germline sequence and J loses 7 bases, and the interval between the two ends is 9 bases. In the germline V gene, CDR1 corresponds to SNHLY and CDR2 to FYNNEI. The CDR3 runs 12 amino acids, cysteine and phenylalanine included. The read is trimmed to its CDR3 DNA, 36 bases read in frame from base 1.